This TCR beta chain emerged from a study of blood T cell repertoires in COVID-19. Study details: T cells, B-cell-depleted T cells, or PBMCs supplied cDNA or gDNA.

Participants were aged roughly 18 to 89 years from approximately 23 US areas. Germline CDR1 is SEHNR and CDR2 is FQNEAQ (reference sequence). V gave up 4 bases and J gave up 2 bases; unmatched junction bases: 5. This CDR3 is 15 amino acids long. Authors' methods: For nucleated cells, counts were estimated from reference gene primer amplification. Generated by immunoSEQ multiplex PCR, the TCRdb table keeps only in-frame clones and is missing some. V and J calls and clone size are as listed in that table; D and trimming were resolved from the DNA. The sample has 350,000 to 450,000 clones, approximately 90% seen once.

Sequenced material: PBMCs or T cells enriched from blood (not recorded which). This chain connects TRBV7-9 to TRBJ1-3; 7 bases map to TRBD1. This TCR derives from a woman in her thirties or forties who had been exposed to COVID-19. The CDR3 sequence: CASSSLGTAGNTIYF. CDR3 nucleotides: TGTGCCAGCAGCTCACTCGGGACAGCTGGAAACACCATATATTTT.